The T cell receptor beta chain described here comes from a study of neurological immune-mediated disorders. Findings and limits, study-wide: Falling below healthy controls, multiple sclerosis showed the least TCR clonal expansion, while HTLV-1-associated myelopathy showed the most. No expanded-clone CDR3 amino acid sequence recurred across subjects, suggesting private TCR-beta repertoires.

It was from 2 million PBMCs stored at -80 C that the unsorted libraries were obtained. TCRdb reprocessed the 5' RACE reads via MiXCR and lists one record per CDR3 protein. The sample lists 74,000 or so distinct CDR3 sequences, about 9.5% occurring once. This clonotype has a count of ten or more. Its antigen is as yet unknown. The CDR3 is 14 residues long. The V end was cut by 4 bases, the J end by 4 bases, with 11 bases between. The sample was PBMCs. This chain links TRBV12-3 or TRBV12-4 with TRBJ1-5, with D perhaps matching TRBD1 (6 bases). This TCR was recovered from a man aged 45 to 65 in good health. CDR3 loop: CASSSTGFNQPQHF. As DNA, the CDR3 is TGTGCCAGCAGTTCTACAGGGTTTAATCAGCCCCAGCATTTT.